This note documents a single T cell receptor (beta chain) sequence. This specimen belongs to a study of PD-1 blockade in classical Hodgkin lymphoma. Using immunoSEQ multiplex PCR, the repertoire was profiled, and TCRdb retains in-frame clones only, with some absent. The repertoire includes around 53,000 clones, around 74% of them detected once, and approximately 12% sits in the top ten. Time point in this sample: cycle 4 day 1 (C4D1), after about 6 weeks of nivolumab. No patient escaped relapse after autologous stem cell transplantation, and brentuximab vedotin exposure varied. The V and J ends lost 10 bases and 0 bases respectively, with 21 bases between them. CDR1 and CDR2 (germline): LNHDA, SQIVND (reference sequence). This CDR3 is 17 amino acids long.

The source was peripheral blood mononuclear cells (PBMCs), collected before the fourth cycle of nivolumab. The sequence came from a human donor with classical Hodgkin lymphoma. The chain has TRBV19 and TRBJ2-2; D is perhaps TRBD1 (6 bases). The CDR3 protein is CATKTGTGWPNTGELFF. In DNA form, the CDR3 reads TGTGCCACTAAAACAGGGACGGGATGGCCGAACACCGGGGAGCTGTTTTTT.